These 9 T cell receptor beta chains were all obtained from the same sample, sequenced in a study of T cell responses to AZD1222 COVID-19 vaccine. Assay: immunoSEQ multiplex PCR; the TCRdb copy retains only in-frame clones and omits some. Found here are about 120,000 clones, about 93% of them singletons; the top ten hold 4.2%. Sequencing used peripheral blood, obtained 28 days after the second dose of the MenACWY control vaccine. All receptors derive from an adult who received the MenACWY meningococcal vaccine as a control.

The J gene is TRBJ2-1, the V gene TRBV7-3; D gene uncertain. From germline, CDR1 is SGHTA and CDR2 FQGTGA. The CDR3 sequence is 13 residues long. Trimming removed 1 base from V and 6 bases from J, with 7 bases in between. This CDR3 reads CASSLMLGNEQFF. The CDR3 DNA is TGTGCCAGCAGCTTAATGTTGGGCAATGAGCAGTTCTTC.

This clone was found once. The chain joins TRBV7-6 to TRBJ2-7; D tentatively reads TRBD1 or TRBD2 (5 bases each). Trimming cost V 2 bases and J 12 bases, with 17 bases left between them. There are 13 residues in the CDR3. CDR1 is SGHVS, CDR2 FNYEAQ, per germline. CDR3 sequence (DNA): TGTGCCAGCAGCTTAAGGGACGGGTCCAAATTGTACTTC. This encodes CASSLRDGSKLYF.

The chain has TRBV10-2 and TRBJ1-2, with D unclear. The V gene lost 3 bases and the J gene lost 1 base, with 12 bases spanning the gap. CDR3 length: 15 residues. Germline CDR1 is WSHSY and CDR2 is SAAADI. The CDR3 reads CASSDPGHINYGYTF. CDR3 sequence (DNA): TGCGCCAGCAGTGACCCGGGTCATATTAACTATGGCTACACCTTC.

V gene TRBV7-2 combines with J gene TRBJ2-2, with D hard to call. Germline loops: CDR1 SGHTA, CDR2 FQGNSA. V lost 0 bases and J lost 4, with 15 bases in between. There are 17 residues in the CDR3. In nucleotides, the CDR3 is TGTGCCAGCAGCTTAGCGGTGGCTAGATTCGGCACCGGGGAGCTGTTTTTT. Translation gives CASSLAVARFGTGELFF.

The chain combines TRBV7-6 with TRBJ2-2, with D unresolved. This CDR3 is built from 14 residues. CDR1 and CDR2 from the germline V gene are SGHVS and FNYEAQ. The V gene lost 5 bases and the J gene lost 5 bases, with 12 bases spanning the gap. The CDR3 region is CASSPTTLTGELFF. The CDR3 bases are TGTGCCAGCAGCCCTACGACACTTACCGGGGAGCTGTTTTTT.

The CDR3 loop is CASSPGQGSYEQYV. The CDR3 DNA sequence: TGTGCCAGCTCACCGGGACAGGGTTCCTACGAGCAGTACGTC. The V and J genes are TRBV18 and TRBJ2-7, with 9 bases matching TRBD1. The V gene end was trimmed by 3 bases and the J gene end by 1 base; junction bases not matched to a gene: 1. This CDR3 has 14 amino acids. CDR1 and CDR2 (germline): KGHSH, LQKENI.

The chain carries TRBV11-2 and TRBJ1-5; D possibly corresponds to TRBD1 (5 bases). The CDR3 runs 15 residues. Germline-derived CDR1 and CDR2 are SGHAT and FQNNGV. Between the trimmed V and J ends, which lost 4 bases and 0 bases, there was a span of 10 bases. The CDR3 reads CASSSGTYSNQPQHF. In DNA form, the CDR3 reads TGTGCCAGCAGCTCAGGGACCTATAGCAATCAGCCCCAGCATTTT.

This clone came up a few times. This sequence joins TRBV5-1 and TRBJ2-1, with TRBD2 matching 9 bases. Germline lookup yields CDR1 SGHRS and CDR2 YFSETQ. CDR3 length: 17 residues. V was clipped by 1 base and J by 2 bases; unmatched bases: 7. CDR3 coding DNA: TGCGCCAGCAGCTTGCCCCCTAGCGGGACCCCCTACAATGAGCAGTTCTTC. Translated, it gives CASSLPPSGTPYNEQFF.

This chain links TRBV19 with TRBJ1-2, with 10 bases identical to TRBD1. Germline V gene sequence: CDR1 LNHDA, CDR2 SQIVND (reference sequence). V lost 7 bases and J lost 7; bases outside the gene matches: 9. The CDR3 is 14 residues long. CDR3 coding DNA: TGTGCCAGTACCCTCGATGGGACAGGGGTTGGCTACACCTTC. Protein sequence: CASTLDGTGVGYTF. Full variable domain (rest looked up from reference TRBV19 and TRBJ1-2): DGGITQSPKYLFRKEGQNVTLSCEQNLNHDAMYWYRQDPGQGLRLIYYSQIVNDFQKGDIAEGYSVSREKKESFPLTVTSAQKNPTAFYLCASTLDGTGVGYTFGSGTRLTVV.